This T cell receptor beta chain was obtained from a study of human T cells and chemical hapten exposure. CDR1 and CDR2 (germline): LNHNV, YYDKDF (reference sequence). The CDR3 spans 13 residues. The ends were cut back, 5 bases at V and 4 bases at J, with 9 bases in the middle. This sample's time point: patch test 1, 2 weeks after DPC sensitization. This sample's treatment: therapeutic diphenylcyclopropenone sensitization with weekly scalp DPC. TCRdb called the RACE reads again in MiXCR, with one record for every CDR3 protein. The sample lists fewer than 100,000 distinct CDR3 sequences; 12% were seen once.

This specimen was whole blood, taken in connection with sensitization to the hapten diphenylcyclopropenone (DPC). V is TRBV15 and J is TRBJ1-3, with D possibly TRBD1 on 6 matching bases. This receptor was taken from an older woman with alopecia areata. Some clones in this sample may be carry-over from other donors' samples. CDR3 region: CATSLQGGNTIYF. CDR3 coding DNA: TGTGCCACCAGCCTCCAGGGGGGAAACACCATATATTTT.